These T cell receptor beta chains were read from a single sample in a study of somatic mutations in cytotoxic T cells in rheumatoid arthritis. Measured with immunoSEQ multiplex PCR; TCRdb has only the in-frame clones, and not every one. The data hold about 9,200 clones, with 75% to 80% observed a single time. Sequenced sample: CD8+ T cells sorted from blood. The origin of the receptors is an adult with rheumatoid arthritis. CDR3s include the opening cysteine and the closing phenylalanine or tryptophan. D genes are given only for firm matches. Part of the rows lack a size; the others show once, few, many or a class for expanded clones.

d_gene	abundance	j_gene	v_gene	CDR3aa	CDR3nt
-	-	TRBJ1-4	TRBV10-2	CASREATNEKLFF	TGCGCCAGCAGGGAGGCAACTAATGAAAAACTGTTTTTT
-	once	TRBJ2-1	TRBV6-6	CASSPSSEQFF	TGTGCCAGCAGCCCCAGTAGTGAGCAGTTCTTC
TRBD2	-	TRBJ2-7	TRBV2	CASKKGTKTSGRALDEQYF	TGTGCCAGCAAGAAGGGGACCAAGACTAGCGGGAGGGCCTTGGACGAGCAGTACTTC
-	-	TRBJ2-1	TRBV5-1	CASSLTSSSNEQFF	TGCGCCAGCAGCTTGACTAGTTCGAGCAATGAGCAGTTCTTC
TRBD1	-	TRBJ2-7	TRBV27	CASSPGQGLIEQYF	TGTGCCAGCAGTCCGGGACAGGGGCTGATCGAGCAGTACTTC
-	-	TRBJ2-5	TRBV7-9	CASSLAIWETQYF	TGTGCCAGCAGCTTAGCGATATGGGAGACCCAGTACTTC
-	-	TRBJ2-7	TRBV7-6	CASSFGTKYEQYF	TGTGCCAGCAGCTTCGGGACAAAATACGAGCAGTACTTC
-	few	TRBJ2-1	TRBV6-4	CASSDSSGSYNEQFF	TGTGCCAGCAGTGACTCGTCAGGCTCCTACAATGAGCAGTTCTTC
-	-	TRBJ1-2	TRBV28	CASTTTEIGGAKDWYGYTF	TGTGCCAGCACTACAACGGAAATCGGGGGGGCGAAGGATTGGTATGGCTACACCTTC
-	-	TRBJ1-1	TRBV11-2	CASSLWGGVGMNTEAFF	TGTGCCAGCAGCTTATGGGGGGGGGTTGGGATGAACACTGAAGCTTTCTTT
TRBD2	-	TRBJ2-1	TRBV5-1	CASSLGLAGQNEQFF	TGCGCCAGCAGCTTGGGACTAGCGGGTCAAAATGAGCAGTTCTTC
TRBD1	-	TRBJ2-7	TRBV9	CASSPRNRGYEQYF	TGTGCCAGCAGCCCAAGAAACAGGGGCTACGAGCAGTACTTC
-	-	TRBJ1-4	TRBV28	CASSLSSAPNEKLFF	TGTGCCAGCAGTTTAAGTAGTGCCCCTAATGAAAAACTGTTTTTT
TRBD1	-	TRBJ1-6	TRBV19	CASSADGTGSSYNSPLHF	TGTGCCAGTAGCGCCGATGGGACAGGGAGCTCCTATAATTCACCCCTCCACTTT
TRBD2	medium-sized	TRBJ2-1	TRBV4-2	CASSSYSGSDEQFF	TGTGCCAGCAGCTCCTATAGCGGGAGCGATGAGCAGTTCTTC
-	-	TRBJ1-4	TRBV28	CASSLLRTVRNEKLFF	TGTGCCAGCAGTTTATTAAGGACAGTTCGCAATGAAAAACTGTTTTTT
TRBD1	-	TRBJ1-3	TRBV10-3	CAISDEGTGAIETGNTIYF	TGTGCCATCAGTGACGAAGGGACAGGGGCCATTGAAACTGGAAACACCATATATTTT
-	once	TRBJ2-2	TRBV27	CASTKKAGYTGELFF	TGTGCCAGCACCAAAAAGGCGGGGTACACCGGGGAGCTGTTTTTT
-	-	TRBJ2-1	TRBV28	CASSLAPAWEQFF	TGTGCCAGCAGTTTGGCCCCTGCCTGGGAGCAGTTCTTC
-	-	TRBJ1-2	TRBV28	CAPRVGGNYGYTF	TGTGCCCCTCGGGTAGGGGGTAACTATGGCTACACCTTC
TRBD2	few	TRBJ2-7	TRBV27	CASSLVAGGYEQYF	TGTGCCAGCAGTTTAGTAGCGGGAGGTTACGAGCAGTACTTC
-	-	TRBJ2-2	TRBV6-4	CASSGGSSGELFF	TGTGCCAGCAGCGGGGGATCCTCCGGGGAGCTGTTTTTT
-	once	TRBJ2-1	TRBV27	CASSWGDEQFF	TGTGCCAGCAGTTGGGGCGATGAGCAGTTCTTC
-	-	TRBJ1-2	TRBV2	CASSEAGGDGYTF	TGTGCCAGCAGTGAAGCGGGCGGGGATGGCTACACCTTC
-	-	TRBJ2-3	TRBV7-9	CASRPLRDTQYF	TGTGCCAGCAGACCTCTCCGAGATACGCAGTATTTT
-	-	TRBJ2-7	TRBV29-1	CSVEERVDSYEQYF	TGCAGCGTTGAAGAGCGGGTTGACTCCTACGAGCAGTACTTC
-	once	TRBJ2-6	TRBV19	CASVDGANVLTF	TGTGCCAGTGTCGACGGGGCCAACGTCCTGACTTTC
-	-	TRBJ1-1	TRBV27	CASSLVLGGTEAFF	TGTGCCAGCAGTCTCGTCCTAGGAGGCACTGAAGCTTTCTTT
TRBD2	-	TRBJ2-5	TRBV13	CASSLPPAGLQETQYF	TGTGCCAGCAGCTTACCGCCAGCGGGGCTCCAAGAGACCCAGTACTTC
TRBD1	-	TRBJ2-7	TRBV14	CASSQVRGWIHEQYF	TGTGCCAGCAGCCAAGTCAGGGGGTGGATTCACGAGCAGTACTTC
-	few	TRBJ2-3	TRBV28	CASSSSGTPGDTQYF	TGTGCCAGCAGTTCCTCCGGGACACCCGGGGATACGCAGTATTTT
TRBD1	-	TRBJ1-1	TRBV29-1	CSVPGGWDTEAFF	TGCAGCGTGCCAGGGGGCTGGGACACTGAAGCTTTCTTT